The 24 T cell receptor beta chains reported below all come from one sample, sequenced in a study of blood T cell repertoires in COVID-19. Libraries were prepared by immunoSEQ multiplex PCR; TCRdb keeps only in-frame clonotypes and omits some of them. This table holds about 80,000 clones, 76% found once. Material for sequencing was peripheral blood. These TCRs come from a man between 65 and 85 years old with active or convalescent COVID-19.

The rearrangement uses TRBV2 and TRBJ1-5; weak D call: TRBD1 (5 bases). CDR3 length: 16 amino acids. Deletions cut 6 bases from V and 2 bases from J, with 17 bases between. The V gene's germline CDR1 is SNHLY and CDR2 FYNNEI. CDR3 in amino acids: CASSANDGGGNQPQHF. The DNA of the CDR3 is TGTGCCAGCAGCGCTAACGACGGAGGGGGCAATCAGCCCCAGCATTTT.

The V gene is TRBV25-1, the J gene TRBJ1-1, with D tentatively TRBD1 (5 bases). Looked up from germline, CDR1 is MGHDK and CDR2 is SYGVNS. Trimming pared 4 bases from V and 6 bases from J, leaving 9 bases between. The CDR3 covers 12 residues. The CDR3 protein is CASSVGQAEAFF. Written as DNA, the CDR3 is TGTGCCAGCAGTGTGGGGCAAGCTGAAGCTTTCTTT.

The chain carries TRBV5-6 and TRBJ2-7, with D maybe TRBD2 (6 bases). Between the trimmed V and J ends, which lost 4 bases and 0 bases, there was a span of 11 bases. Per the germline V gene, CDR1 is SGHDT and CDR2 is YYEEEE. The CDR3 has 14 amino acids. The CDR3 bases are TGTGCCAGCAGCCTGACCGGGAGCTCCTACGAGCAGTACTTC. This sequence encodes CASSLTGSSYEQYF.

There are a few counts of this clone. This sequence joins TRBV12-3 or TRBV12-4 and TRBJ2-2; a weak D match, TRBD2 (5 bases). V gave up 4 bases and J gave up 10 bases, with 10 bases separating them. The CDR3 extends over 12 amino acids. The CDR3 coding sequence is TGTGCCAGCAGTTGGAGGCTGGAGGAGCTGTTTTTT. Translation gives CASSWRLEELFF.

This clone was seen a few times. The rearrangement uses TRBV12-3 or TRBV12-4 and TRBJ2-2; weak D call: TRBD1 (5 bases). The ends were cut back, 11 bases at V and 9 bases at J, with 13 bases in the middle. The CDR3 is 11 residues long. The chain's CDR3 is CASRERRELFF. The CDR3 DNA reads TGTGCCTCCAGGGAACGTAGGGAGCTGTTTTTT.

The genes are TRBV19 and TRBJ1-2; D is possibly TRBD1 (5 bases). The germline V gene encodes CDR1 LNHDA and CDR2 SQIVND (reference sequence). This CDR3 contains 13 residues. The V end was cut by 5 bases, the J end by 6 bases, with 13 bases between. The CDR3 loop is CASSPPDRDGYTF. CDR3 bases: TGTGCCAGTAGTCCTCCAGACAGAGATGGCTACACCTTC.

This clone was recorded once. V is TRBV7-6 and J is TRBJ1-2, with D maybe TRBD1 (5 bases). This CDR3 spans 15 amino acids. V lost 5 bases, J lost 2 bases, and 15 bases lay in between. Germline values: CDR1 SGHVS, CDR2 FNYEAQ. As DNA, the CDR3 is TGTGCCAGCAGCCGCGGCGGGGGTATCAACTATGGCTACACCTTC. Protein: CASSRGGGINYGYTF.

Here the CDR3 DNA reads TGTGCCAGCAGCCAACTCGACAGCAGCTATGGCTACACCTTC. It is translated as CASSQLDSSYGYTF. The rearrangement uses TRBV3-1 (or the pseudogene TRBV3-2) and TRBJ1-2; a weak D match, TRBD1 (5 bases). This CDR3 has 14 amino acids. Germline V lookup: CDR1 LGHDT, CDR2 YNNKEL (reference sequence). V shed 2 bases and J shed 4 bases, with 11 bases lying between them.

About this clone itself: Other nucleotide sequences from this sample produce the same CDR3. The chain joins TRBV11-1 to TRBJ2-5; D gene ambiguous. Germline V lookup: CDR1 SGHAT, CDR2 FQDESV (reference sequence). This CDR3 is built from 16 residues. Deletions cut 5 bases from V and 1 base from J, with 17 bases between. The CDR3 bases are TGTGCCAGCAGCCCCGGCGATTTGCGGCGCCAAGAGACCCAGTACTTC. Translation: CASSPGDLRRQETQYF.

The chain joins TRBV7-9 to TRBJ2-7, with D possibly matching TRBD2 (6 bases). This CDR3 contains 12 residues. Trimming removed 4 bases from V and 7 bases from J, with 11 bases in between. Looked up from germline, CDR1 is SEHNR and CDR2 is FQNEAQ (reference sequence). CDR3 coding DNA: TGTGCCAGCAGCTCCTGGGCGGGGGAGCAGTACTTC. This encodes CASSSWAGEQYF.

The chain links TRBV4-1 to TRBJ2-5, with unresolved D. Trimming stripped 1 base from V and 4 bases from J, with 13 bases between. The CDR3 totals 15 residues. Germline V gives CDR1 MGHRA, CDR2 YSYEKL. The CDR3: CASSQGDTFVETQYF. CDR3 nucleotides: TGCGCCAGCAGCCAAGGAGACACGTTTGTAGAGACCCAGTACTTC.

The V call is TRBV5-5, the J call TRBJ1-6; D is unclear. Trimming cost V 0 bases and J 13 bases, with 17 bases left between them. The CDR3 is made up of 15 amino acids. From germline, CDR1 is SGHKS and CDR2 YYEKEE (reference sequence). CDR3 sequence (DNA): TGTGCCAGCAGCTTGGACGGGGTTGGAAAGGCCCCCCTCCACTTT. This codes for CASSLDGVGKAPLHF.

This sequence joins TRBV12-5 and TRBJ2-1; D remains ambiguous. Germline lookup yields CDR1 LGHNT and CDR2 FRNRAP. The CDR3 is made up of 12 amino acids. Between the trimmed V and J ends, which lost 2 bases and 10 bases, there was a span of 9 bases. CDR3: CASGLYAGEQFF. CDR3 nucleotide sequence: TGTGCTAGTGGTTTGTACGCAGGAGAGCAGTTCTTC. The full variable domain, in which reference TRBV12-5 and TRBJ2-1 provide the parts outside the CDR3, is DARVTQTPRHKVTEMGQEVTMRCQPILGHNTVFWYRQTMMQGLELLAYFRNRAPLDDSGMPKDRFSAEMPDATLATLKIQPSEPRDSAVYFCASGLYAGEQFFGPGTRLTVL.

The CDR3: CASSQGSRNQPQHF. CDR3 bases: TGTGCCAGCAGCCAAGGGTCCAGAAATCAGCCCCAGCATTTT. The chain joins TRBV3-1 (or the pseudogene TRBV3-2) to TRBJ1-5; D gene unclear. The CDR3 runs 14 residues. Looked up from germline, CDR1 is LGHDT and CDR2 is YNNKEL (reference sequence). V shed 1 base and J shed 4 bases, with 8 bases lying between them.

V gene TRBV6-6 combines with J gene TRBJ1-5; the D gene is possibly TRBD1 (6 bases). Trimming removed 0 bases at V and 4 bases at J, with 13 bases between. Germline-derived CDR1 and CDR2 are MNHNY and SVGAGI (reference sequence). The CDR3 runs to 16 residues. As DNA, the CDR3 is TGTGCCAGCAGTTACTCGAGACAGGCAATGAATCAGCCCCAGCATTTT. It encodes CASSYSRQAMNQPQHF.

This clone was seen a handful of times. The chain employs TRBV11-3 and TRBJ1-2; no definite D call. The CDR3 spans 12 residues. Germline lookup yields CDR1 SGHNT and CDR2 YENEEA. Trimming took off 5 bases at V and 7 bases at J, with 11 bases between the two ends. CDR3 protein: CASSRETGGYTF. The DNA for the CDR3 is TGTGCCAGCAGCCGGGAGACGGGTGGCTACACCTTC.

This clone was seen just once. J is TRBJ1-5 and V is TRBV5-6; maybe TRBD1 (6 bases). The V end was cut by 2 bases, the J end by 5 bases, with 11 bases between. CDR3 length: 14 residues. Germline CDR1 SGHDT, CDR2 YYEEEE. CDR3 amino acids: CASSLGGADQPQHF. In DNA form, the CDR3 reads TGTGCCAGCAGCTTAGGGGGGGCGGATCAGCCCCAGCATTTT.

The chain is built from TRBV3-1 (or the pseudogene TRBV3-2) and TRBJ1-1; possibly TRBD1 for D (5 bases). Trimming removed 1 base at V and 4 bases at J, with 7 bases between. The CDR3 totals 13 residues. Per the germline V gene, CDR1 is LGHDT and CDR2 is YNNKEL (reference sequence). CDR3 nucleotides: TGTGCCAGCAGCCAAGCAGGGTCCACTGAAGCTTTCTTT. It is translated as CASSQAGSTEAFF.

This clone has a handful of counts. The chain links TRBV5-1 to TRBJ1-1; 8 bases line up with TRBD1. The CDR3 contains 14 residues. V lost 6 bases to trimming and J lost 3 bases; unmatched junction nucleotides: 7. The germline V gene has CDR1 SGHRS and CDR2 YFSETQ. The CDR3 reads CASNPDRVDTEAFF. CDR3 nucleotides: TGCGCCAGCAACCCGGACAGGGTGGACACTGAAGCTTTCTTT.

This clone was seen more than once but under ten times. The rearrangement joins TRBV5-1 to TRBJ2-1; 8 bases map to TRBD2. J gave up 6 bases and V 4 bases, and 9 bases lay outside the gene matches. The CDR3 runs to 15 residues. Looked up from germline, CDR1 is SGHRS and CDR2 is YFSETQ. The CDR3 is CASSRRGAVVNEQFF. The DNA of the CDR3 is TGCGCCAGCAGCCGGCGGGGGGCTGTTGTCAATGAGCAGTTCTTC. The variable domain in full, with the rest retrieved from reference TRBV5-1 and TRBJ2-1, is KAGVTQTPRYLIKTRGQQVTLSCSPISGHRSVSWYQQTPGQGLQFLFEYFSETQRNKGNFPGRFSGRQFSNSRSEMNVSTLELGDSALYLCASSRRGAVVNEQFFGPGTRLTVL.

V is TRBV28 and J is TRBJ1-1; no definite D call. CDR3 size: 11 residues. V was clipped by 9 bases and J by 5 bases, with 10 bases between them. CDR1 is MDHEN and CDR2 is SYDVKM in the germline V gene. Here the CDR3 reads CASSGLTEAFF. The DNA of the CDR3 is TGTGCCAGTTCCGGGTTAACTGAAGCTTTCTTT.

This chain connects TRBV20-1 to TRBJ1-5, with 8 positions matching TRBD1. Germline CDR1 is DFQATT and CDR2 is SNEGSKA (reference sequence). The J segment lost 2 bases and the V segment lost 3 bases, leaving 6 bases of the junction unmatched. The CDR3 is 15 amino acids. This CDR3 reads CSASPGGLGNQPQHF. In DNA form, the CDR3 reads TGCAGTGCTAGTCCAGGGGGCTTGGGCAATCAGCCCCAGCATTTT.

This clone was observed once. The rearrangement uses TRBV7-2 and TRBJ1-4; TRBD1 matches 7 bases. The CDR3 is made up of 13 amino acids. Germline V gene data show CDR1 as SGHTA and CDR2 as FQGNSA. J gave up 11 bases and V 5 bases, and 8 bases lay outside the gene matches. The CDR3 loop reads CASSKDRESKLFF. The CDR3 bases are TGTGCCAGCAGCAAAGACAGGGAGAGTAAACTGTTTTTT.

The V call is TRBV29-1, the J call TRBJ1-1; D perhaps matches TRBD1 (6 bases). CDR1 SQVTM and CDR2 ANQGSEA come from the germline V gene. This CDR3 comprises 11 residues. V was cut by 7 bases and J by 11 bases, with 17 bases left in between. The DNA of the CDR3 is TGCAGCGCCGTGGACAGATCGGTGGCTTTCTTT. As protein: CSAVDRSVAFF.